These T cell receptor beta chains were read from a single sample in a study of cytomegalovirus exposure and HLA in healthy donors. Sequencing used immunoSEQ multiplex PCR; TCRdb keeps in-frame clones, though not all of them. The sample contains roughly 220,000 clones, just over 90% of which appear only once. Source material: PBMCs. All receptors derive from a woman aged 18-29 years in good health and CMV-seronegative. Each CDR3 is given with its conserved first and last residue. The order of the fields is D gene, J gene, clone size, V gene, CDR3 DNA, CDR3 protein. A D gene is named only where the DNA matches it firmly. Clone sizes are given selectively: once, few, many, or a class where the clone is expanded.

- | TRBJ1-1 | - | TRBV5-5 | TGTGCCAGCAGCGTGGGACAGAACACTGAAGCTTTCTTT | CASSVGQNTEAFF
- | TRBJ1-5 | - | TRBV28 | TGTGCCAGCAGTTTTGTTGGGATCAGGGCCCTTCAGCCCCAGCATTTT | CASSFVGIRALQPQHF
- | TRBJ1-3 | - | TRBV6-1 | TGTGCCAGTACAGGGATTAGGAACACCATATATTTT | CASTGIRNTIYF
TRBD1 | TRBJ1-1 | - | TRBV30 | TGTGCCTGGAGGCAGGGGGAAACTGAAGCTTTCTTT | CAWRQGETEAFF
- | TRBJ1-4 | - | TRBV2 | TGTGCCAGCGCTCGACAGGCCGAGAGGGAAAAACTGTTTTTT | CASARQAEREKLFF
TRBD2 | TRBJ2-5 | - | TRBV28 | TGTGCCAGCTACCCCAGCGGGAGTATCGTAGAGACCCAGTACTTC | CASYPSGSIVETQYF
- | TRBJ2-7 | few | TRBV18 | TGTGCCAGCAACTCACGGGGCTACGAGCAGTACTTC | CASNSRGYEQYF
- | TRBJ2-3 | - | TRBV11-1 | TGTGCCAGCAGCCGAACTCCAGATACGCAGTATTTT | CASSRTPDTQYF
- | TRBJ1-6 | - | TRBV5-3 | TGTGCCAGAAGCTTGAGCTGGGGACTGCCTAATTCACCCCTCCACTTT | CARSLSWGLPNSPLHF
TRBD2 | TRBJ2-7 | - | TRBV19 | TGTGCCAGTAGTATGGTGGGACTAGCGGGAATCTACGAGCAGTACTTC | CASSMVGLAGIYEQYF
TRBD1 | TRBJ1-1 | - | TRBV19 | TGTGCCAGTAGTGTCAGTACAGGGGCGAACACTGAAGCTTTCTTT | CASSVSTGANTEAFF
TRBD1 | TRBJ1-1 | - | TRBV4-2 | TGTGCCAGCAGCCAGTCCCCGGGACAGAGGAACACTGAAGCTTTCTTT | CASSQSPGQRNTEAFF
- | TRBJ2-7 | - | TRBV10-3 | TGTGCCATCAGTCAGGGTGTTCAGATCTCCTACGAGCAGTACTTC | CAISQGVQISYEQYF
- | TRBJ1-5 | - | TRBV30 | TGTGCCTGGTCACGAGGGCTGGGCAATCAGCCCCAGCATTTT | CAWSRGLGNQPQHF
- | TRBJ2-1 | - | TRBV5-1 | TGCGCCAGCAGCAACACGGCCGGACAAGGCCACAATGAGCAGTTCTTC | CASSNTAGQGHNEQFF
TRBD2 | TRBJ2-7 | - | TRBV5-1 | TGCGCCAGCAGCTTTCTAGCGGGAGGGCCCTACGAGCAGTACTTC | CASSFLAGGPYEQYF
- | TRBJ1-4 | once | TRBV4-1 | TGCGCCAGCAGCCAAGGCCGACAGGCCGGCGGGCCTAATGAAAAACTGTTTTTT | CASSQGRQAGGPNEKLFF
TRBD2 | TRBJ2-1 | - | TRBV7-6 | TGTGCCAGCAGCCCACCCTCCGCGGGAGGGTCCCCGGTCTTC | CASSPPSAGGSPVF
- | TRBJ2-7 | once | TRBV7-2 | TGTGCCAGCAGCTTAGACGGTGGGCTTGGAAGCTCCTACGAGCAGTACTTC | CASSLDGGLGSSYEQYF
TRBD1 | TRBJ1-4 | - | TRBV23-1 | TGCGCCAGCAGTCAAGGACAGGGGAGTAAGGAAAAACTGTTTTTT | CASSQGQGSKEKLFF
- | TRBJ1-1 | - | TRBV7-7 | TGTGCTAGCAGCTTAGGTCCACCGGCTGAAGCTTTCTTT | CASSLGPPAEAFF
- | TRBJ2-7 | - | TRBV4-1 | TGCGCCAGCAGCCCGCGGGACCGACACTACGAGCAGTACTTC | CASSPRDRHYEQYF
- | TRBJ1-4 | - | TRBV7-9 | TGTGCCAGCAGCTTAGGAGGCCTAGAAAAACTGTTTTTT | CASSLGGLEKLFF
- | TRBJ1-1 | once | TRBV5-1 | TGCGCCAGCAGCTTGTCCGGGGGGATGAACACTGAAGCTTTCTTT | CASSLSGGMNTEAFF
TRBD2 | TRBJ2-5 | - | TRBV7-7 | TGTGCCAGCAGCGGGGACTACCACCAAGAGACCCAGTACTTC | CASSGDYHQETQYF
- | TRBJ2-5 | - | TRBV4-1 | TGCGCCAGCAAACTTAATACAGAAAACTCCATCCAGTACTTC | CASKLNTENSIQYF
TRBD1 | TRBJ2-1 | once | TRBV5-6 | TGTGCCAGCAGCTTTTTATTGGGGACAGGCGGCAATGAGCAGTTCTTC | CASSFLLGTGGNEQFF
- | TRBJ1-2 | - | TRBV4-2 | TGTGCCAGCAGCCAAGATCAGGTACAGGGAGACTATGGCTACACCTTC | CASSQDQVQGDYGYTF
TRBD1 | TRBJ1-3 | - | TRBV6-5 | TGTGCCAGCAGGGGGGACAGCCGAGGAAACACCATATATTTT | CASRGDSRGNTIYF
- | TRBJ2-7 | - | TRBV27 | TGTGCCAGCAGCCCCGGGACTCGAAGGTACTTC | CASSPGTRRYF
TRBD2 | TRBJ2-3 | once | TRBV5-4 | TGTGCCAGCAGCTTAGCGGGAGGCACGGATACGCAGTATTTT | CASSLAGGTDTQYF
TRBD1 | TRBJ2-2 | - | TRBV27 | TGTGCCAGCAGTTTCCGGGACAGGGGTTTGGGTAGGAACACCGGGGAGCTGTTTTTT | CASSFRDRGLGRNTGELFF
TRBD2 | TRBJ2-3 | - | TRBV6-1 | TGTGCCAGCAGTGTTCTAACTAGCGGGAGCACAGATACGCAGTATTTT | CASSVLTSGSTDTQYF
- | TRBJ1-2 | once | TRBV30 | TGTGCCTGCTCGACACCCGTAGCTAACTATGGCTACACCTTC | CACSTPVANYGYTF
- | TRBJ1-1 | - | TRBV7-6 | TGTGCCAGCAGTCCTAGGGGGGGTGAAGCTTTCTTT | CASSPRGGEAFF
- | TRBJ2-1 | - | TRBV7-7 | TGTGCCAGCAGCCCCGCCACCAGCTCCTACAATGAGCAGTTCTTC | CASSPATSSYNEQFF
- | TRBJ2-5 | - | TRBV27 | TGTGCCAGCAGTTTATCGACCTATGGGGGGGCAGAGACCCAGTACTTC | CASSLSTYGGAETQYF
- | TRBJ1-1 | - | TRBV5-6 | TGTGCCAGCAGCTTGGTAAGAGGTCCGGACACTGAAGCTTTCTTT | CASSLVRGPDTEAFF
TRBD2 | TRBJ2-1 | - | TRBV2 | TGTGCCAGCAGTGAAAACCTAGCGGGAGATAACTACAATGAGCAGTTCTTC | CASSENLAGDNYNEQFF
TRBD1 | TRBJ2-1 | - | TRBV27 | TGTGCCAGCAGTCCACTTAAAACGGGACAGGGGGCGAATGAGCAGTTCTTC | CASSPLKTGQGANEQFF
TRBD2 | TRBJ2-5 | - | TRBV7-3 | TGTGCCAGCAGCCGGGGGGGTGGACCTCAGGAGACCCAGTACTTC | CASSRGGGPQETQYF
TRBD1 | TRBJ1-2 | once | TRBV30 | TGTGCCTGGAGTTCCCAACAGGGGGTCGGCTACACCTTC | CAWSSQQGVGYTF
- | TRBJ2-3 | - | TRBV2 | TGTGCCAGCAGTTCTTTAATAGGCACAGATACGCAGTATTTT | CASSSLIGTDTQYF
- | TRBJ1-5 | - | TRBV11-2 | TGTGCCAGCAGCTTAGCCCCGCGGGCGGATCAGCCCCAGCATTTT | CASSLAPRADQPQHF
- | TRBJ2-1 | - | TRBV15 | TGTGCCACCAGCAGAGATCCAGGGGAACGGATATACAATGAGCAGTTCTTC | CATSRDPGERIYNEQFF
TRBD2 | TRBJ2-6 | many | TRBV6-4 | TGTGCCAGCAGTCTAGCGGGGAGCGCCTCTGGGGCCAACGTCCTGACTTTC | CASSLAGSASGANVLTF
TRBD2 | TRBJ2-1 | - | TRBV28 | TGTGCCAGCAGTCCAGCTTTAGCGGGTGACGAGCAGTTCTTC | CASSPALAGDEQFF
- | TRBJ1-5 | - | TRBV30 | TGTGCCTCTAGGGGAGGGCCGAATCAGCCCCAGCATTTT | CASRGGPNQPQHF